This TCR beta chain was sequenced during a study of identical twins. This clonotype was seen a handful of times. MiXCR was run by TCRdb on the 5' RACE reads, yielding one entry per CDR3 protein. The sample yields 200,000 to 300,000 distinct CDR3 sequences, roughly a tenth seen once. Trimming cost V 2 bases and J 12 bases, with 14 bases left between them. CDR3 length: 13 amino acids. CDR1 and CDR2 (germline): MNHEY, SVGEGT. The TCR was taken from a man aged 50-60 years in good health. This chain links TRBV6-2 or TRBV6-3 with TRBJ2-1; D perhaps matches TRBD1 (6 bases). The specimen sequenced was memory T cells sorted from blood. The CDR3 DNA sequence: TGTGCCAGCAGTTACAATGGTGGGGGCCCGCAGTTCTTC. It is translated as CASSYNGGGPQFF.